Included here is one T cell receptor (beta chain) sequence, with context. Its recognized antigen is unknown. Base qualities are missing; no much larger clone stands one base away. Patients with a history of autoimmune disease or receiving systemic immunosuppression were excluded from the trial. Peripheral blood for TCR sequencing was collected from all dose cohorts at baseline, on cycle 4 day 1, and on cycle 7 day 1. Samples came from an open-label, multicenter, first-in-human phase I dose-escalation trial of ivuxolimab. Adults with locally advanced or metastatic melanoma, renal cell, hepatocellular, or head and neck squamous cell carcinoma were enrolled in the trial. Before TCR sequencing, CD4+ T cells and CD8+ T cells from peripheral blood were sorted into separate populations. This specimen comes from a study of OX40 agonist ivuxolimab in advanced cancers. For the study in its entirety: The costimulatory receptor OX40 (CD134) was targeted by ivuxolimab, a fully human IgG2 agonistic monoclonal antibody. Intravenous ivuxolimab was administered to patients every 2 weeks at six dose levels: 0.01, 0.1, 0.3, 1.5, 3 and 10 mg/kg. Of the 50 to 55 patients in dose escalation, around 19 had hepatocellular carcinoma, about 15 had melanoma, 9 had renal cell carcinoma and 9 had head and neck cancer. In the dose-escalation cohort, 82.7% of patients were male, and the mean age was roughly 60 years with a range of roughly 20 to 85. Patients were allowed to have had prior anti-PD-1, anti-PD-L1 or anti-CTLA-4 therapy, and around 37% of the dose-escalation patients had previously received checkpoint inhibitors. Partial responses were achieved by three dose-escalation patients, of whom one had hepatocellular carcinoma and two had cutaneous melanoma. The point of sequencing TCRbeta in the periphery was to test whether ivuxolimab changed TCR sequence diversity and drove clonal T-cell expansion. The monotherapy dose-escalation portion (N ≈ 56 patients) of the phase I ivuxolimab trial is reported in the paper. Study-level results and caveats: At doses of 0.1 to 3.0 mg/kg, clonal expansion of both CD4+ and CD8+ blood T cells was observed from baseline to week 6. In the 0.1-3.0 mg/kg groups, partial responders had among the lowest normalized peripheral clonal expansion, particularly in CD8+ T cells. Low levels of normalized T-cell clonal expansion were also seen in some nonresponding patients. After ivuxolimab, expanded clones were on average more numerous among CD8+ T cells than among CD4+ T cells. The antigen specificity of the clonally expanded peripheral T cells was not determined.

For sequencing of the TCRbeta CDR3 region, genomic DNA was extracted from the sorted cells. The immunoSEQ Assay was used for sequencing of TCRbeta CDR3 regions. The source is immuneACCESS, and TCRdb retained only in-frame sequences with V and J called. Part of the clones is not carried over; for the studies checked, unresolved V genes explain less than half of this, and the remainder is unexplained. The sample yields fewer than 15,000 clones; roughly 89% were counted once. Around 48% of the sample goes to the ten largest clones. The germline V gene (reference sequence) supplies CDR1 MNHEY and CDR2 SMNVEV. The V and J ends are trimmed by 7 bases and 2 bases, leaving 16 bases between them. The CDR3 covers 15 residues, taking in both the cysteine and the phenylalanine. Just the 45-base CDR3 DNA is kept, in frame starting at base 1.

This chain joins TRBV27 to TRBJ2-3; TRBD1 is a possible D gene, resting on 6 matching bases. The specimen comprised CD4+ or CD8+ T cells sorted from blood, sampled in a trial of the OX40 agonist ivuxolimab. The source is an adult with an advanced solid tumor such as melanoma, head and neck, liver or kidney cancer. The nucleotide sequence reads TGTGCCAGCACCCAACAGGGTTTGAACACAGATACGCAGTATTTT. It translates to CASTQQGLNTDTQYF.